This T cell receptor beta chain was sequenced for a study of siplizumab effects on memory and regulatory T cells. About this clone itself: Its antigen is unidentified.

This CDR3 is 16 amino acids long. V was clipped by 4 bases and J by 0 bases, with 13 bases between them. Per the germline V gene, CDR1 is SGHDN and CDR2 is FVKESK. In each sample, roughly 97,000 TCR templates were assayed. Assay used: immunoSEQ multiplex PCR; TCRdb lists only in-frame clones, some missing. The sample consists of some 96,000 clones, 94% of them appearing once. Study-wide results and limits: Roughly 75-95% of proliferating clones (CD4+ or CD8+) could not be assigned a naive or memory phenotype. Naive T cells looked more diverse than memory cells and looked like major alloresponse contributors.

The source material was non-Treg CD4+ T cells sorted from blood. The rearrangement links TRBV14 to TRBJ2-1; D not certain. The receptor was derived from a human donor in good health. CDR3 nucleotides: TGTGCCAGCAGCCTTTTAGGTCTGAGCTCCTACAATGAGCAGTTCTTC. It yields the protein CASSLLGLSSYNEQFF.